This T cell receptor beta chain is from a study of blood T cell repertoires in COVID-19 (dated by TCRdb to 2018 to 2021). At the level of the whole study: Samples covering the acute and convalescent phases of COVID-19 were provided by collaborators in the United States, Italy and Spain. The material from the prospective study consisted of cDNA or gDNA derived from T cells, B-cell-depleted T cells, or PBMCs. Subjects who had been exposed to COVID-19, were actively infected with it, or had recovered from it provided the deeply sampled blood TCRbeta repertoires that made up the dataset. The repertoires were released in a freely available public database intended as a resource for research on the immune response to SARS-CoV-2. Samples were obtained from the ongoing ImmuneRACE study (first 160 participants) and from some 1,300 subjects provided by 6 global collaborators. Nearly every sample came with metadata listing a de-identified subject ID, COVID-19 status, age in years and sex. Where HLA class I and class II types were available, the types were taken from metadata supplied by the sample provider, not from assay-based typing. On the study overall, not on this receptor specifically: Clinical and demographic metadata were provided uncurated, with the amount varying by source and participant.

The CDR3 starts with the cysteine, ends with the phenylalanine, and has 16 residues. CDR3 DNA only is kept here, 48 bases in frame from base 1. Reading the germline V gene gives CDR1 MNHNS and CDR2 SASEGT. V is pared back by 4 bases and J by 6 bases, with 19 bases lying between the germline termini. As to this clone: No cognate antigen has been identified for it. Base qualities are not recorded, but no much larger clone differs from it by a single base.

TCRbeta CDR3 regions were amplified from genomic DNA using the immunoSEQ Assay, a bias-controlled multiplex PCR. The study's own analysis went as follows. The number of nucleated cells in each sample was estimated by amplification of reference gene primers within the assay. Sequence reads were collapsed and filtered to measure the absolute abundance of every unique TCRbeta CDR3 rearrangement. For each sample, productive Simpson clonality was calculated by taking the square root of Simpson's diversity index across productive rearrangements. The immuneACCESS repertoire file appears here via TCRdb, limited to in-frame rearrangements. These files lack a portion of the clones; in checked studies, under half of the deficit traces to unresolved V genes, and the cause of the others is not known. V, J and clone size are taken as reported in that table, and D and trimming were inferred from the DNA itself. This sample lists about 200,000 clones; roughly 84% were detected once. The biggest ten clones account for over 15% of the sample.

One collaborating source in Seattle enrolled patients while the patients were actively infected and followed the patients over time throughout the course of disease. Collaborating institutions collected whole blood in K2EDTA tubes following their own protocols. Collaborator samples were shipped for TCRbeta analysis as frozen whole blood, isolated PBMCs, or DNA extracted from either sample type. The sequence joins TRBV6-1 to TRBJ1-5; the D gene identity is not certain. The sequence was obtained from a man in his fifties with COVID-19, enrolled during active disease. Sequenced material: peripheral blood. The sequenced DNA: TGTGCCAGCAGTGGTAACCGGGCTTCCGGAGGTCAGCCCCAGCATTTT. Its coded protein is CASSGNRASGGQPQHF.